These T cell receptor beta chains were read from a single sample in a study of shared clonotypes between healthy human individuals. This table comes from immunoSEQ multiplex PCR, and its TCRdb copy is limited to in-frame clones, with some not included. The table records some 2,100,000 clones, 93% of them present only once. Input material: naive CD8+ T cells from PBMCs. All receptors come from a man younger than 35 in good health. Some clones in this sample may be carry-over from other donors' samples. Each CDR3 is given with its conserved first and last residue. D genes are given only for firm matches. Expanded clones are given a class, and other clones once, few, many or no size at all.

v_gene	abundance	j_gene	d_gene	CDR3aa	CDR3nt
TRBV27	NA	TRBJ2-7	NA	CASGEVTGGYEQYF	TGTGCCAGCGGGGAAGTGACTGGGGGGTACGAGCAGTACTTC
TRBV19	few	TRBJ1-5	TRBD1	CASPDRASNQPQHF	TGTGCCAGCCCTGACAGGGCTAGCAATCAGCCCCAGCATTTT
TRBV7-9	NA	TRBJ2-5	NA	CASSLITSRETQYF	TGTGCCAGCAGCTTGATTACTAGTAGGGAGACCCAGTACTTC
TRBV27	NA	TRBJ2-7	TRBD1	CASSSRTGGYEQYF	TGTGCCAGCAGTTCACGGACAGGTGGCTACGAGCAGTACTTC
TRBV5-8	NA	TRBJ2-1	TRBD2	CASSQSGTSEYNEQFF	TGTGCCAGCAGCCAGAGCGGGACTAGCGAATACAATGAGCAGTTCTTC
TRBV11-2	NA	TRBJ1-1	TRBD1	CASRLNRGIVEGAEAFF	TGTGCCAGCAGACTTAACAGGGGGATTGTCGAAGGTGCTGAAGCTTTCTTT
TRBV27	NA	TRBJ2-7	NA	CASSLTGIPYEQYF	TGTGCCAGCAGTTTGACGGGGATCCCCTACGAGCAGTACTTC
TRBV18	NA	TRBJ1-1	TRBD1	CASSLRDRGVETEAFF	TGTGCCAGCTCACTCCGGGACAGGGGGGTAGAGACTGAAGCTTTCTTT
TRBV27	NA	TRBJ2-3	NA	CASKRGTQGIDTQYF	TGTGCCAGCAAGAGGGGAACACAGGGAATCGATACGCAGTATTTT
TRBV19	once	TRBJ2-7	NA	CASSIGAGNSYEQYF	TGTGCCAGTAGTATAGGGGCAGGGAACTCCTACGAGCAGTACTTC
TRBV2	NA	TRBJ2-2	NA	CASQERVNTGELFF	TGTGCCAGCCAAGAGCGGGTTAACACCGGGGAGCTGTTTTTT
TRBV29-1	NA	TRBJ2-4	TRBD2	CSVSGLEHIQYF	TGCAGCGTTTCCGGACTAGAACACATTCAGTACTTC
TRBV2	few	TRBJ1-5	TRBD1	CASSPGQAHNQPQHF	TGTGCCAGCAGCCCGGGACAGGCTCACAATCAGCCCCAGCATTTT
TRBV11-2	NA	TRBJ2-7	TRBD2	CASSPPRGGETYEQYF	TGTGCCAGCAGTCCCCCGCGGGGGGGAGAGACCTACGAGCAGTACTTC
TRBV11-2	NA	TRBJ2-7	NA	CASSFWVGQYEQYF	TGTGCCAGCAGCTTTTGGGTGGGCCAGTACGAGCAGTACTTC
TRBV27	NA	TRBJ2-7	NA	CASSPMGAGEQYF	TGTGCCAGCAGCCCCATGGGGGCTGGCGAGCAGTACTTC
TRBV11-2	NA	TRBJ2-2	NA	CASSPRQFPTGELFF	TGTGCCAGCAGCCCTCGACAGTTCCCCACCGGGGAGCTGTTTTTT
TRBV27	once	TRBJ2-1	TRBD1	CASSLDRGSYNEQFF	TGTGCCAGCAGTCTCGACAGGGGTTCCTACAATGAGCAGTTCTTC
TRBV6-1	NA	TRBJ1-2	NA	CASRLRDLDGYTF	TGTGCCAGCAGATTAAGGGACCTCGATGGCTACACCTTC
TRBV9	NA	TRBJ2-2	NA	CASSPGGGANTGELFF	TGTGCCAGCAGCCCCGGAGGAGGGGCGAACACCGGGGAGCTGTTTTTT
TRBV28	NA	TRBJ1-1	NA	CASSEDGGAYTMNTEAFF	TGTGCCAGCAGTGAAGACGGAGGAGCCTACACAATGAACACTGAAGCTTTCTTT
TRBV9	NA	TRBJ1-5	NA	CASSSTGTGNQPQHF	TGTGCCAGCAGCTCCACCGGGACGGGCAATCAGCCCCAGCATTTT
TRBV5-6	NA	TRBJ2-1	NA	CASSWGRDNEQFF	TGTGCCAGCAGCTGGGGCAGGGACAATGAGCAGTTCTTC
TRBV7-9	NA	TRBJ1-2	NA	CASSLGARGYTF	TGTGCCAGCAGCTTAGGGGCGCGGGGCTACACCTTC
TRBV9	NA	TRBJ2-7	NA	CASSVEPAPYEQYF	TGTGCCAGCAGCGTAGAACCGGCCCCCTACGAGCAGTACTTC
TRBV29-1	NA	TRBJ2-1	NA	CSVGLTETYNNEQFF	TGCAGCGTAGGCTTGACAGAAACATATAACAATGAGCAGTTCTTC
TRBV4-2	NA	TRBJ2-6	NA	CASTNYRDSYGANVLTF	TGTGCCAGCACCAATTACAGGGACTCGTATGGGGCCAACGTCCTGACTTTC
TRBV28	NA	TRBJ2-5	TRBD1	CASSLPGTGQTQYF	TGTGCCAGCAGTCTACCCGGGACAGGGCAGACCCAGTACTTC
TRBV7-6	NA	TRBJ2-3	TRBD1	CASSLVWGRDRSTDTQYF	TGTGCCAGCAGCTTAGTTTGGGGCCGGGACAGGAGCACAGATACGCAGTATTTT
TRBV15	NA	TRBJ1-2	NA	CATSRQITDYGYTF	TGTGCCACCAGCAGACAAATAACGGACTATGGCTACACCTTC
TRBV27	NA	TRBJ1-2	TRBD1	CASSLAGGDTNYGYTF	TGTGCCAGCAGTTTAGCAGGGGGTGATACTAACTATGGCTACACCTTC
TRBV14	NA	TRBJ2-1	NA	CASSPPGTPPIDEQFF	TGTGCCAGCAGCCCCCCAGGGACGCCTCCAATTGATGAGCAGTTCTTC
TRBV21-1	NA	TRBJ1-5	NA	CASSNGRLERPGLPSNQPQHF	TGTGCCAGCAGCAACGGCCGTTTAGAGAGGCCCGGCCTCCCTAGCAATCAGCCCCAGCATTTT
TRBV7-8	once	TRBJ2-7	NA	CASSGTSSYEQYF	TGTGCCAGCAGCGGAACTAGCTCCTACGAGCAGTACTTC
TRBV27	few	TRBJ1-1	NA	CASSFNTGFTEAFF	TGTGCCAGCAGTTTTAATACAGGGTTCACTGAAGCTTTCTTT
TRBV6-1	NA	TRBJ2-1	NA	CASRQGAYEQFF	TGTGCCAGCAGACAGGGTGCATATGAGCAGTTCTTC
TRBV5-1	NA	TRBJ2-7	TRBD2	CASSLARLAGSYEQYF	TGCGCCAGCAGCTTGGCCCGACTAGCGGGCTCCTACGAGCAGTACTTC
TRBV5-1	NA	TRBJ2-1	NA	CASSFSASSYNEQFF	TGCGCCAGCAGCTTTTCTGCCAGCTCCTACAATGAGCAGTTCTTC
TRBV2	few	TRBJ1-1	NA	CASSGMGHPEAFF	TGTGCCAGCAGTGGGATGGGACACCCTGAAGCTTTCTTT
TRBV5-1	NA	TRBJ2-1	TRBD1	CASSLAEGAAYNEQFF	TGCGCCAGCAGCTTGGCCGAGGGGGCAGCGTACAATGAGCAGTTCTTC
TRBV2	NA	TRBJ2-1	NA	CASSRNEQFF	TGTGCCAGCAGCCGAAATGAGCAGTTCTTC
TRBV27	NA	TRBJ2-7	NA	CASSLFRGDEQYF	TGTGCCAGCAGTTTATTTAGGGGGGACGAGCAGTACTTC
TRBV4-3	NA	TRBJ1-4	NA	CASSQDAGVNEKLFF	TGCGCCAGCAGCCAAGATGCAGGGGTTAATGAAAAACTGTTTTTT
TRBV28	NA	TRBJ1-2	NA	CASSFPKGVYGYTF	TGTGCCAGCAGTTTCCCGAAAGGGGTCTATGGCTACACCTTC
TRBV6-5	NA	TRBJ2-7	NA	CASSPALGGDEQYF	TGTGCCAGCAGTCCCGCCTTAGGAGGGGACGAGCAGTACTTC
TRBV10-3	NA	TRBJ2-7	TRBD1	CAISEPHRDSRGLNYEQYF	TGTGCCATCAGTGAGCCTCACCGGGACAGCCGGGGCCTAAACTACGAGCAGTACTTC
TRBV11-2	NA	TRBJ2-7	TRBD1	CASSLDHTGGHEQYF	TGTGCCAGCAGCTTAGATCACACAGGGGGCCACGAGCAGTACTTC
TRBV15	NA	TRBJ2-3	TRBD2	CATSRETTLAGVSDTQYF	TGTGCCACCAGCAGGGAAACTACCCTAGCGGGAGTATCAGATACGCAGTATTTT